The 4 T cell receptor beta chains presented below share a single source sample, sequenced in a study of blood T cell repertoires in COVID-19. Generated by immunoSEQ multiplex PCR, the TCRdb table keeps only in-frame clones and is missing some. The table includes about 88,000 clones, over 80% detected once. Sequencing was done on a sample of peripheral blood. Receptor source: a human donor with active COVID-19. The donor label of this sample is uncertain.

Comment on this clone: The sample contains more than one DNA sequence encoding this CDR3. The gene calls are TRBV18 and TRBJ2-1; D possibly corresponds to TRBD2 (6 bases). CDR1 and CDR2 from the germline V gene are KGHSH and LQKENI. CDR3 length equals 15 residues. Trimming removed 6 bases at V and 1 base at J, with 13 bases between. The CDR3 bases are TGTGCCAGCTCGCCTCGCGGGGAATCCTACAATGAGCAGTTCTTC. Its translation: CASSPRGESYNEQFF. The full variable domain, rest sourced from reference TRBV18 and TRBJ2-1, is NAGVMQNPRHLVRRRGQEARLRCSPMKGHSHVYWYRQLPEEGLKFMVYLQKENIIDESGMPKERFSAEFPKEGPSILRIQQVVRGDSAAYFCASSPRGESYNEQFFGPGTRLTVL.

This chain links TRBV9 with TRBJ2-1; TRBD2 aligns across 9 bases. There are 17 residues in the CDR3. The germline V gene encodes CDR1 SGDLS and CDR2 YYNGEE. V lost 4 bases and J lost 3; bases outside the gene matches: 11. CDR3 sequence: CASSPYGLSGGYNEQFF. The CDR3 region has the DNA TGTGCCAGCAGCCCGTACGGTCTTAGCGGGGGCTACAATGAGCAGTTCTTC.

This rearrangement joins TRBV7-9 to TRBJ2-7; D possibly corresponds to TRBD2 (5 bases). There are 14 residues in the CDR3. Trimming shortened V by 1 base and J by 2 bases, and 9 bases separated the two germline ends. CDR1 SEHNR and CDR2 FQNEAQ come from the germline V gene (reference sequence). CDR3 nucleotides: TGTGCCAGCAGCTTAGGTGGGAGCACCTACGAGCAGTACTTC. This encodes CASSLGGSTYEQYF.

The rearrangement joins TRBV5-1 to TRBJ1-1; D remains ambiguous. The CDR3 spans 16 residues. Per germline, CDR1 SGHRS and CDR2 YFSETQ. Trimming left V 4 bases short and J 5 bases short, with 21 bases between. The CDR3 coding sequence is TGCGCCAGCAGCACGGCTAGGACGGGGTACGGGACTGAAGCTTTCTTT. This codes for CASSTARTGYGTEAFF.